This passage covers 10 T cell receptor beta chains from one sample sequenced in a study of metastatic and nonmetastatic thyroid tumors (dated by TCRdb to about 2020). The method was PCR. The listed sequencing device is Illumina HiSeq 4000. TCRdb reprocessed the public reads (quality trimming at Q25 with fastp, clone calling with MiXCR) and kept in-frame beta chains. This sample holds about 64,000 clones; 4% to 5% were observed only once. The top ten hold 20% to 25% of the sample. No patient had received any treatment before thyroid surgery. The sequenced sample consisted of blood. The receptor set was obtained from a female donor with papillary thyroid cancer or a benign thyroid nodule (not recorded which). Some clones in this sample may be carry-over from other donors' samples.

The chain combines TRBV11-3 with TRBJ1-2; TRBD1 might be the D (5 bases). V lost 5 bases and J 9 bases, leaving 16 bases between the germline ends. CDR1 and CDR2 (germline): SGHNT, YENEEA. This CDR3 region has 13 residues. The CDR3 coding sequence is TGTGCCAGCAGCGCAGGGATTAACTACTGCTACACCTTC. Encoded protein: CASSAGINYCYTF.

The CDR3 region is CASSTGQGSYEQYF. The CDR3 DNA sequence: TGTGCCAGTAGTACTGGACAGGGCTCCTACGAGCAGTACTTC. The chain links TRBV19 to TRBJ2-7, with 8 nucleotides matching TRBD1. CDR3 length equals 14 residues. Germline V gives CDR1 LNHDA, CDR2 SQIVND (reference sequence). V lost 4 bases, J lost 0 bases, and 2 bases stayed unmatched.

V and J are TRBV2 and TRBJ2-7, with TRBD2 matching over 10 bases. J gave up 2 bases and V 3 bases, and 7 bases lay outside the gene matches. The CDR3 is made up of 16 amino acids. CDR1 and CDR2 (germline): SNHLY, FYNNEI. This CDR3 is CASSDWSSGGPYEQYF. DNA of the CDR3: TGTGCCAGCAGTGATTGGTCTAGCGGGGGACCCTACGAGCAGTACTTC.

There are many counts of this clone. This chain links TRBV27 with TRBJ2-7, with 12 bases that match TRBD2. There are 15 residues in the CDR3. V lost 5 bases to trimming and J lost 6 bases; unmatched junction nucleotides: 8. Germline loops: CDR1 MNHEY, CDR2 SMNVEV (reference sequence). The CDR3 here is CASSILAGGISEQYF. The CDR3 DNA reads TGTGCCAGCAGTATCCTAGCGGGAGGGATAAGCGAGCAGTACTTC.

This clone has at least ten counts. The CDR3 reads CSATRPVANSPLHF. CDR3 bases: TGCAGTGCGACCAGGCCGGTAGCTAATTCACCCCTCCACTTT. V is TRBV20-1 and J is TRBJ1-6; D call uncertain. This CDR3 is 14 amino acids long. CDR1 is DFQATT and CDR2 is SNEGSKA in the germline V gene (reference sequence). V was shortened by 6 bases and J by 6 bases, with 15 bases between the two germline ends.

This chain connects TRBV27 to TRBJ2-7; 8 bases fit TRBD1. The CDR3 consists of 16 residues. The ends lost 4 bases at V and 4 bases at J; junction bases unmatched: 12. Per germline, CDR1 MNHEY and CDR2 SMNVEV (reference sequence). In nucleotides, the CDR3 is TGTGCCAGCAGTTCTAGTCGGGCAGGGGGCGGATACGAGCAGTACTTC. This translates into CASSSSRAGGGYEQYF.

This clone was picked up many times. CDR3 in DNA: TGTGCCAGTGGGACAGGGAGTCAGCCCCAGCATTTT. Translating it yields CASGTGSQPQHF. The chain employs TRBV9 and TRBJ1-5; TRBD1 matches 9 bases. The CDR3 has 12 residues. The V and J ends lost 8 bases and 6 bases, in that order; junction bases with no gene match: 3. Germline assignment: CDR1 SGDLS and CDR2 YYNGEE.

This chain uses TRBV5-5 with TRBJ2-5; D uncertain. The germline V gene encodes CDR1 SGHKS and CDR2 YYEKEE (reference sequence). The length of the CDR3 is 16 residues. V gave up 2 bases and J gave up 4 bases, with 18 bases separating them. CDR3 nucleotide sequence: TGTGCCAGCAGCTTCCGTATTGCGGTGAAGGGAGAGACCCAGTACTTC. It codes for CASSFRIAVKGETQYF.

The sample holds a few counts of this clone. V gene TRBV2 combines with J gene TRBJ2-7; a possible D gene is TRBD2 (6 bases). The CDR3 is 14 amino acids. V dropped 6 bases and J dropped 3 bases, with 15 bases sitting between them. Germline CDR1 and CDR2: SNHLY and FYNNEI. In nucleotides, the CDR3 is TGTGCCAGCAGCTCTGGGGGGACTGTCTACGAGCAGTACTTC. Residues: CASSSGGTVYEQYF.

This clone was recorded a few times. CDR3 sequence (DNA): TGTGCCAGCATCCCCGCCCTTGCCCGCTCCTCTGGGGCCAACGTCCTGACTTTC. It translates to CASIPALARSSGANVLTF. The chain recombines TRBV6-1 with TRBJ2-6; no definite D call. Germline V CDR1 and CDR2: MNHNS, SASEGT. Trimming pared 7 bases from V and 0 bases from J, leaving 19 bases between. CDR3 length: 18 residues.